The next 31 T cell receptor beta chains were all read from a single sample in a study of cytomegalovirus exposure and HLA in healthy donors. Primers included in the PCR were 60 Vbeta and 13 Jbeta primers. The table came from immunoSEQ multiplex PCR; TCRdb's copy has only in-frame clones and leaves some out. Here the sample table reports tens of thousands of clones. The source material was PBMCs. The receptors shown here come from a man under 40 in good health and CMV-seronegative.

As regards this clone: An end of the junction differs from the germline gene, which may be a read error. The gene calls are TRBV7-2 and TRBJ2-5, with D hard to call. Germline-derived CDR1 and CDR2 are SGHTA and FQGNSA. CDR3 length equals 11 residues. Here the CDR3 reads CARSLAGGEYF. CDR3 nucleotides: TGTGCCAGAAGCTTAGCCGGCGGAGAGTACTTC.

The chain employs TRBV19 and TRBJ2-7; a weak D match, TRBD1 (5 bases). Looked up from germline, CDR1 is LNHDA and CDR2 is SQIVND (reference sequence). V was clipped by 4 bases and J by 4 bases, with 14 bases between them. The CDR3 is made up of 14 amino acids. The CDR3 DNA is TGTGCCAGTAGTAGCAGGGTTATCGGATACGAGCAGTACTTC. This translates into CASSSRVIGYEQYF.

The J gene is TRBJ2-7, the V gene TRBV9; possible D gene TRBD1, 5 bases. The V and J ends lost 4 bases and 7 bases respectively, with 15 bases between them. The CDR3 sequence is 13 residues long. Germline assignment: CDR1 SGDLS and CDR2 YYNGEE. CDR3 nucleotide sequence: TGTGCCAGCAGCCCGATCGACAGATGGGAGCAGTACTTC. Encoded protein: CASSPIDRWEQYF. Full variable domain (rest looked up from reference TRBV9 and TRBJ2-7): DSGVTQTPKHLITATGQRVTLRCSPRSGDLSVYWYQQSLDQGLQFLIQYYNGEERAKGNILERFSAQQFPDLHSELNLSSLELGDSALYFCASSPIDRWEQYFGPGTRLTVT.

The rearrangement links TRBV5-6 to TRBJ1-5; D not certain. CDR1 and CDR2 from the germline V gene are SGHDT and YYEEEE. The CDR3 has 18 residues. V was trimmed by 4 bases and J by 5 bases, leaving 25 bases between them. The chain's CDR3 is CASSLLRGRPIRHQPQHF. The CDR3 DNA is TGTGCCAGCAGCCTACTTCGTGGCAGGCCAATTCGACATCAGCCCCAGCATTTT. Variable domain in full (rest from reference TRBV5-6 and TRBJ1-5): DAGVTQSPTHLIKTRGQQVTLRCSPKSGHDTVSWYQQALGQGPQFIFQYYEEEERQRGNFPDRFSGHQFPNYSSELNVNALLLGDSALYLCASSLLRGRPIRHQPQHFGDGTRLSIL.

The chain uses TRBV6-5 and TRBJ2-6, with a tentative D call TRBD1 (6 bases). Germline CDR1 is MNHEY and CDR2 is SVGAGI. This CDR3 region has 16 residues. V lost 2 bases, J lost 4 bases, and 12 bases lay in between. In nucleotides, the CDR3 is TGTGCCAGCAGTTACGGAACAGGGTCAGGGGCCAACGTCCTGACTTTC. Its translation is CASSYGTGSGANVLTF.

The chain uses TRBV11-3 and TRBJ2-5, with 9 bases fitting TRBD2. This CDR3 spans 16 amino acids. The J segment lost 5 bases and the V segment lost 2 bases, leaving 9 bases of the junction unmatched. The V gene's germline CDR1 is SGHNT and CDR2 YENEEA. CDR3 in amino acids: CASSLRGGRAGETQYF. The CDR3 DNA reads TGTGCCAGCAGCTTACGGGGCGGGAGGGCCGGGGAGACCCAGTACTTC. Full variable domain (outside the CDR3, taken from reference TRBV11-3 and TRBJ2-5): EAGVVQSPRYKIIEKKQPVAFWCNPISGHNTLYWYLQNLGQGPELLIRYENEEAVDDSQLPKDRFSAERLKGVDSTLKIQPAELGDSAVYLCASSLRGGRAGETQYFGPGTRLLVL.

This CDR3 is CASSFSLADHNEQFF. In DNA, the CDR3 is TGCGCCAGCAGCTTTTCCCTAGCGGACCACAATGAGCAGTTCTTC. The rearrangement uses TRBV5-1 and TRBJ2-1; TRBD2 matches 7 bases. The J segment lost 5 bases and the V segment lost 2 bases, leaving 7 bases of the junction unmatched. The CDR3 length is 15 residues. Germline CDR1 reads SGHRS; CDR2 reads YFSETQ.

V is TRBV7-9 and J is TRBJ2-7, with D possibly being TRBD2 (5 bases). Per the germline V gene, CDR1 is SEHNR and CDR2 is FQNEAQ (reference sequence). The V gene lost 5 bases and the J gene lost 6 bases, with 17 bases spanning the gap. CDR3 length: 14 residues. The CDR3 DNA reads TGTGCCAGCAGCCCCGTCTGGGGTGGAGGCGAGCAGTACTTC. Protein: CASSPVWGGGEQYF.

The V gene is TRBV7-9, the J gene TRBJ1-2, with 8 bases identical to TRBD1. The V segment lost 4 bases and the J segment 1 base; nucleotides outside the gene matches: 2. Germline CDR1 reads SEHNR; CDR2 reads FQNEAQ (reference sequence). This CDR3 spans 14 amino acids. Here the CDR3 DNA reads TGTGCCAGCAGCTCGGACAGGGATAACTATGGCTACACCTTC. This gives the protein CASSSDRDNYGYTF.

The rearrangement links TRBV6-1 to TRBJ2-1, with 13 bases identical to TRBD2. V shed 8 bases and J 9 bases; nucleotides not matched to a gene: 7. CDR1 MNHNS and CDR2 SASEGT come from the germline V gene. The CDR3 extends over 14 amino acids. The CDR3 loop reads CASSGLAGAGEQFF. The CDR3 nucleotides are TGTGCCAGCTCTGGACTAGCGGGAGCCGGTGAGCAGTTCTTC.

The chain combines TRBV5-1 with TRBJ2-7; TRBD2 matches at 11 bases. CDR3 length equals 18 residues. The junction had 15 bases not matched to a gene; V was cut back by 4 bases and J by 3 bases. Germline V gene sequence: CDR1 SGHRS, CDR2 YFSETQ. In DNA form, the CDR3 reads TGCGCCAGCAGCACAATCCCCGGGACTAGCGGAGGGGTCTACGAGCAGTACTTC. Its protein product is CASSTIPGTSGGVYEQYF.

This chain uses TRBV11-2 with TRBJ2-2, with TRBD1 as a possible D gene (5 bases). CDR1 and CDR2 (germline): SGHAT, FQNNGV. V was trimmed by 5 bases and J by 2 bases, leaving 21 bases between them. The length of the CDR3 is 18 residues. The CDR3 DNA is TGTGCCAGCAGCCCTAGGGGTCTCATGCGGCTCAACACCGGGGAGCTGTTTTTT. Its translation is CASSPRGLMRLNTGELFF. The full variable domain, its missing parts supplied by reference TRBV11-2 and TRBJ2-2, is EAGVAQSPRYKIIEKRQSVAFWCNPISGHATLYWYQQILGQGPKLLIQFQNNGVVDDSQLPKDRFSAERLKGVDSTLKIQPAKLEDSAVYLCASSPRGLMRLNTGELFFGEGSRLTVL.

J is TRBJ2-7 and V is TRBV5-5, with TRBD1 as a possible D gene (6 bases). V dropped 2 bases and J dropped 3 bases, with 9 bases sitting between them. Germline-derived CDR1 and CDR2 are SGHKS and YYEKEE (reference sequence). The CDR3 sequence is 13 residues long. CDR3 loop: CASSFGRGYEQYF. DNA of the CDR3: TGTGCCAGCAGCTTCGGCAGGGGCTACGAGCAGTACTTC.

V is TRBV25-1 and J is TRBJ2-5; 7 bases map to TRBD1. CDR1 MGHDK and CDR2 SYGVNS come from the germline V gene. The CDR3 totals 14 residues. V dropped 6 bases and J dropped 0; count of bases not matched to a gene: 4. As DNA, the CDR3 is TGTGCCAGCAGCGAGGACAGGTACCAAGAGACCCAGTACTTC. Translation gives CASSEDRYQETQYF.

The V call is TRBV6-5, the J call TRBJ2-1; D may be TRBD2 (6 bases). Germline-derived CDR1 and CDR2 are MNHEY and SVGAGI. The V end lost 0 bases, the J end lost 9 bases, and 12 bases lay between the germline ends. CDR3 length: 14 amino acids. The CDR3 spells CASSYSLGRGEQFF. CDR3 coding DNA: TGTGCCAGCAGTTACTCACTCGGGAGAGGTGAGCAGTTCTTC.

The chain employs TRBV9 and TRBJ2-3, with D perhaps TRBD1 (6 bases). Germline V gene data show CDR1 as SGDLS and CDR2 as YYNGEE. This CDR3 has 14 amino acids. Trimming cost V 3 bases and J 2 bases, with 10 bases left between them. The DNA of the CDR3 is TGTGCCAGCAGCGCCTGGGACATCACAGATACGCAGTATTTT. Translated: CASSAWDITDTQYF.

The chain joins TRBV11-2 to TRBJ2-5; 7 bases are a match to TRBD1. There are 16 residues in the CDR3. Germline CDR1 SGHAT, CDR2 FQNNGV. The ends lost 2 bases at V and 0 bases at J; junction bases unmatched: 6. The CDR3 bases are TGTGCCAGCAGCTTAAGGGACAGTTTGTACCAAGAGACCCAGTACTTC. Translation gives CASSLRDSLYQETQYF. Drawing the rest from reference TRBV11-2 and TRBJ2-5, the complete variable domain is EAGVAQSPRYKIIEKRQSVAFWCNPISGHATLYWYQQILGQGPKLLIQFQNNGVVDDSQLPKDRFSAERLKGVDSTLKIQPAKLEDSAVYLCASSLRDSLYQETQYFGPGTRLLVL.

This chain joins TRBV9 and TRBJ1-5; no clear D. Germline V lookup: CDR1 SGDLS, CDR2 YYNGEE. V lost 0 bases, J lost 4 bases, and 11 bases lay in between. CDR3 length: 15 residues. The CDR3 region has the DNA TGTGCCAGCAGCGTAGGGTCCGGGTATAATCAGCCCCAGCATTTT. This translates into CASSVGSGYNQPQHF.

The J gene is TRBJ1-5, the V gene TRBV29-1, with D maybe TRBD1 (5 bases). The germline V gene encodes CDR1 SQVTM and CDR2 ANQGSEA. The CDR3 is 14 residues long. V was cut by 4 bases and J by 7 bases, with 17 bases left in between. For the CDR3, the DNA is TGCAGCGTTGTTATAACAGGACTAGACCAGCCCCAGCATTTT. It is translated as CSVVITGLDQPQHF.

The CDR3 is CATSRDQGSNEKLFF. As DNA, the CDR3 is TGTGCCACCAGCAGAGATCAGGGTTCTAATGAAAAACTGTTTTTT. The gene calls are TRBV15 and TRBJ1-4; tentative D call: TRBD1 (5 bases). Trimming took 0 bases from V and 3 from J, leaving 8 bases between them. The germline CDR1 and CDR2 sequences are LNHNV and YYDKDF (reference sequence). The CDR3 consists of 15 residues.

A word on this clone: One end of the junction is discordant with germline, which a read error may explain. The rearrangement joins TRBV18 to TRBJ2-3; the D is unclear. Germline V gene data show CDR1 as KGHSH and CDR2 as LQKENI. The CDR3 runs to 12 residues. This chain's CDR3 is CASSPNTDKQYF. The CDR3 DNA sequence: TGTGCCAGCTCACCTAACACAGATAAGCAGTATTTT.

A remark on this clone: One end of the junction does not line up with germline, which may come from a read error. The V call is TRBV29-1, the J call TRBJ2-1, with 7 positions matching TRBD2. The CDR3 is 15 residues long. Germline V CDR1 and CDR2: SQVTM, ANQGSEA. This CDR3 is CSVEAGLTRVGEQFF. The CDR3 DNA follows: TGCAGCGTGGAAGCGGGACTAACGCGGGTGGGTGAGCAGTTCTTC.

This chain joins TRBV6-1 and TRBJ1-5; D remains unclear. CDR3 length equals 17 residues. Germline V gene lookup returns CDR1 MNHNS and CDR2 SASEGT. The germline V and J ends were trimmed by 0 bases and 2 bases, with 14 bases remaining between them. The CDR3 is CASSEARRGSGNQPQHF. The CDR3 DNA reads TGTGCCAGCAGTGAAGCGCGAAGAGGGTCTGGCAATCAGCCCCAGCATTTT.

The rearrangement links TRBV9 to TRBJ1-1, with 9 bases aligning to TRBD1. The V gene end was trimmed by 0 bases and the J gene end by 5 bases; junction bases not matched to a gene: 8. The V gene's germline CDR1 is SGDLS and CDR2 YYNGEE. CDR3 size: 16 residues. The CDR3 loop reads CASSVGSWTGATEAFF. CDR3 nucleotide sequence: TGTGCCAGCAGCGTAGGGTCTTGGACAGGGGCAACTGAAGCTTTCTTT. Together with reference TRBV9 and TRBJ1-1, the CDR3 gives the full variable domain: DSGVTQTPKHLITATGQRVTLRCSPRSGDLSVYWYQQSLDQGLQFLIQYYNGEERAKGNILERFSAQQFPDLHSELNLSSLELGDSALYFCASSVGSWTGATEAFFGQGTRLTVV.

The V gene is TRBV5-6, the J gene TRBJ1-1, with 7 nucleotides matching TRBD1. Germline assignment: CDR1 SGHDT and CDR2 YYEEEE. Trimming took 3 bases from V and 5 from J; bases not matched to a gene: 10. The CDR3 has 15 amino acids. The CDR3: CASSWDRFSRTEAFF. CDR3 sequence (DNA): TGTGCCAGCAGCTGGGACAGATTTTCGAGGACTGAAGCTTTCTTT.

This chain uses TRBV5-6 with TRBJ1-2; weak D call: TRBD1 (5 bases). This CDR3 has 13 amino acids. Trimming shortened V by 5 bases and J by 4 bases, and 12 bases separated the two germline ends. Looked up from germline, CDR1 is SGHDT and CDR2 is YYEEEE. The CDR3 region has the DNA TGTGCCAGCAGACTGACAGAGACCTATGGCTACACCTTC. Its translation is CASRLTETYGYTF.

This rearrangement joins TRBV9 to TRBJ2-1, with 11 bases lining up with TRBD1. Germline values: CDR1 SGDLS, CDR2 YYNGEE. J lost 7 bases, V lost 0 bases, and 3 bases had no gene match. The CDR3 has 15 amino acids. CDR3 loop: CASSVGTGGQNEQFF. In DNA, the CDR3 is TGTGCCAGCAGCGTAGGGACAGGGGGCCAGAATGAGCAGTTCTTC.

The chain uses TRBV19 and TRBJ2-1; TRBD2 agrees at 8 bases. The V segment lost 7 bases and the J segment 3 bases; nucleotides outside the gene matches: 5. Germline values: CDR1 LNHDA, CDR2 SQIVND (reference sequence). The CDR3 is 14 residues long. CDR3 coding DNA: TGTGCCAGTACCGGGGGGGTTGTCTACAATGAGCAGTTCTTC. Translated, it gives CASTGGVVYNEQFF.

The CDR3 DNA reads as TGTGCCAGCAGTGAGGAGGCCGGAGATAACTACGAGCAGTACTTC. Amino acid sequence: CASSEEAGDNYEQYF. This chain uses TRBV2 with TRBJ2-7; TRBD2 might be the D (5 bases). The V end was cut by 3 bases, the J end by 3 bases, with 15 bases between. The germline V gene encodes CDR1 SNHLY and CDR2 FYNNEI. The CDR3 length is 15 residues.

CDR3 region: CASSHLLADAYNEQFF. The CDR3, as DNA: TGTGCCAGCAGCCACCTACTAGCAGACGCGTACAATGAGCAGTTCTTC. The chain recombines TRBV14 with TRBJ2-1; D might be TRBD2 (6 bases). The germline gives CDR1 SGHDN, CDR2 FVKESK. This CDR3 spans 16 amino acids. The V end was cut by 3 bases, the J end by 4 bases, with 16 bases between.

The chain uses TRBV5-1 and TRBJ1-1, with 9 positions matching TRBD1. CDR1 is SGHRS, CDR2 YFSETQ, per germline. V lost 2 bases to trimming and J lost 4 bases; unmatched junction nucleotides: 3. This CDR3 contains 14 residues. The CDR3 loop reads CASSFGQGPTEAFF. Here the CDR3 DNA reads TGCGCCAGCAGCTTCGGACAGGGGCCCACTGAAGCTTTCTTT.